This T cell receptor (beta chain) stems from a study of T-cell memory formation after mild COVID-19. Study summary: In these data, TCR clusters were largely donor specific. General study findings and limits: Clones that got smaller from day 15 to 85 had even CD4/CD8, while clones growing later tipped toward CD4+.

Using constant-segment primers, 5'RACE produced TCR alpha and TCR beta cDNA libraries carrying sample barcodes and UMIs. Each CDR3 protein is one row after TCRdb ran MiXCR on the 5' RACE reads. The sample yields over 45,000 distinct CDR3 sequences, roughly 26% seen once. Concerning this clonotype: Its antigen is unknown.

CDR1 and CDR2 from the germline V gene are LGHNA and YNFKEQ. V lost 0 bases and J lost 5, with 6 bases in between. The CDR3 is 13 amino acids. Sequencing was done on a sample of PBMCs or a T cell subset sorted from them (not recorded which). This rearrangement joins TRBV4-2 to TRBJ2-3, with D perhaps matching TRBD1 (5 bases). The receptor was isolated from a man between 18 and 29 years old who had mild COVID-19 (a few samples of this study predate the infection). Cell type and time point are not known. This CDR3 is CASSQERGDTQYF. The CDR3 coding sequence is TGTGCCAGCAGCCAAGAAAGGGGAGATACGCAGTATTTT.